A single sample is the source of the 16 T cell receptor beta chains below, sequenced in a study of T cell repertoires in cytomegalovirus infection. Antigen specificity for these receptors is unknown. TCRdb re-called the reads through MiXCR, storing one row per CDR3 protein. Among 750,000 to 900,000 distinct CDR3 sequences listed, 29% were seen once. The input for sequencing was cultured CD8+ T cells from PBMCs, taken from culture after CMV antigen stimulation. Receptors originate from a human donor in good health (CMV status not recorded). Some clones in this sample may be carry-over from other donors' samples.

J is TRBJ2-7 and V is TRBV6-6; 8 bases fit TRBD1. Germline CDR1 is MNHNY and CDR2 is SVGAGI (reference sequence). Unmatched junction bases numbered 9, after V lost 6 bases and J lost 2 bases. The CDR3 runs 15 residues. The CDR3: CASRPRDRPTYEQYF. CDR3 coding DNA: TGTGCCAGCAGACCCCGGGACAGGCCCACCTACGAGCAGTACTTC.

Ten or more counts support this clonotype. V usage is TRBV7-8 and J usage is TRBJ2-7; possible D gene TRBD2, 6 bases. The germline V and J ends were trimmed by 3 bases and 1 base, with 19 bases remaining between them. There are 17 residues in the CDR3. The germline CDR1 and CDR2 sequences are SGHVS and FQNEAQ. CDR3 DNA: TGTGCCAGCAGCTTTCAAAGGGGACTTGACGTTTCCTACGAGCAGTACGTC. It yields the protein CASSFQRGLDVSYEQYV.

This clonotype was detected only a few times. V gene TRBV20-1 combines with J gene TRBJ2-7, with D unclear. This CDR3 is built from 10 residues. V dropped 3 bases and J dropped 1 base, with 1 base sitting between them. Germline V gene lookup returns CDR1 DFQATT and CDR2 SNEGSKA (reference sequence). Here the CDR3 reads CSARSYEQYV. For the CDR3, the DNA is TGCAGTGCTAGGTCCTACGAGCAGTACGTC.

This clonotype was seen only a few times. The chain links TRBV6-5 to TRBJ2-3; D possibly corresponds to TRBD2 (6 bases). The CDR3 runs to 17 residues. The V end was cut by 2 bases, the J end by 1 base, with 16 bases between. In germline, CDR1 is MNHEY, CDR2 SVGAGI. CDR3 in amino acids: CASSYGWEWGGTDTQYF. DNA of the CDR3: TGTGCCAGCAGTTACGGGTGGGAATGGGGGGGCACAGATACGCAGTATTTT.

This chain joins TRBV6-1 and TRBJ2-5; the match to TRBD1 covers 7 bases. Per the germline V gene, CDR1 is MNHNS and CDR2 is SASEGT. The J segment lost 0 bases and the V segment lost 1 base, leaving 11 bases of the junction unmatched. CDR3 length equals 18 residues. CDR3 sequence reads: CASSEEARGYRYQETQYF. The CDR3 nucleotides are TGTGCCAGCAGTGAAGAGGCCAGGGGGTACCGATACCAAGAGACCCAGTACTTC.

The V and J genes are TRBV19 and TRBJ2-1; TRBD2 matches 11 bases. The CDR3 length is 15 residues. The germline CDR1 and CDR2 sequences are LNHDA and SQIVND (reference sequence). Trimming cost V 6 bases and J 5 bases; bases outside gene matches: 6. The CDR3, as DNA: TGTGCCAGTAGCCTGACTAGCGGGGCGGACAATGAGCAGTTCTTC. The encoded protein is CASSLTSGADNEQFF.

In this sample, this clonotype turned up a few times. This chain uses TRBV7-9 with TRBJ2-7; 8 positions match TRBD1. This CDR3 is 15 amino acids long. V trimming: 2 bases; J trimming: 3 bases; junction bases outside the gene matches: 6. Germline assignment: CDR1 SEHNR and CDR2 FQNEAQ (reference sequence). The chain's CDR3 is CASSLIRQGRYEQYF. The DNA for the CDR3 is TGTGCCAGCAGCTTAATCCGACAGGGGCGCTACGAGCAGTACTTC. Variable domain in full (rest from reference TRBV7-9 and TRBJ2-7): DTGVSQNPRHKITKRGQNVTFRCDPISEHNRLYWYRQTLGQGPEFLTYFQNEAQLEKSRLLSDRFSAERPKGSFSTLEIQRTEQGDSAMYLCASSLIRQGRYEQYFGPGTRLTVT.

CDR3 DNA: TGTGCCAGCAGTAACTCGGGTTACATTGAAGCTTTCTTT. Protein product: CASSNSGYIEAFF. J is TRBJ1-1 and V is TRBV27, with unresolved D. The CDR3 has 13 amino acids. Between the trimmed V and J ends, which lost 5 bases and 7 bases, there was a span of 14 bases. Germline lookup yields CDR1 MNHEY and CDR2 SMNVEV (reference sequence).

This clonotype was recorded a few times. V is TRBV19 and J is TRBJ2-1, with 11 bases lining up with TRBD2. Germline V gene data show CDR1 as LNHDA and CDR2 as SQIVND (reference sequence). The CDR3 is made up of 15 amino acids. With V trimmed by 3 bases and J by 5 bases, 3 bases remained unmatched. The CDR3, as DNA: TGTGCCAGTAGTATGACTAGCGGGGCCAACAATGAGCAGTTCTTC. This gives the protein CASSMTSGANNEQFF. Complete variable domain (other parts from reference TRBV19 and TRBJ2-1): DGGITQSPKYLFRKEGQNVTLSCEQNLNHDAMYWYRQDPGQGLRLIYYSQIVNDFQKGDIAEGYSVSREKKESFPLTVTSAQKNPTAFYLCASSMTSGANNEQFFGPGTRLTVL.

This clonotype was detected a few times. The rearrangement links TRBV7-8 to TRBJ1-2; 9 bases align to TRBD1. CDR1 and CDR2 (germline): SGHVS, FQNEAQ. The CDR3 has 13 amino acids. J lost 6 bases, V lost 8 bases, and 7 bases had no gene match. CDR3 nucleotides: TGTGCCAGCCTTTCGGGACAGGGTCATGGCTACACCTTC. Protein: CASLSGQGHGYTF.

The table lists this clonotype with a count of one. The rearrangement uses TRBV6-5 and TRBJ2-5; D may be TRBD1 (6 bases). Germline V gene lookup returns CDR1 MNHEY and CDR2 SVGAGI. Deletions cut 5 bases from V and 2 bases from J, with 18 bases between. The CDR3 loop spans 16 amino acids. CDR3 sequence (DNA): TGTGCCAGCAGTCCCCTTTTTGGGGGACAACAAGAGACCCAGTACTTC. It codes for CASSPLFGGQQETQYF.

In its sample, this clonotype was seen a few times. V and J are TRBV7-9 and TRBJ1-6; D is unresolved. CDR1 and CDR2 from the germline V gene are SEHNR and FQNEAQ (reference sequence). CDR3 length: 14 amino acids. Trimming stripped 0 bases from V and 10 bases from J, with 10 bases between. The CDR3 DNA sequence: TGTGCCAGCAGCTTAGCCGGGGATCGCTCACCCCTCCACTTT. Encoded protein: CASSLAGDRSPLHF.

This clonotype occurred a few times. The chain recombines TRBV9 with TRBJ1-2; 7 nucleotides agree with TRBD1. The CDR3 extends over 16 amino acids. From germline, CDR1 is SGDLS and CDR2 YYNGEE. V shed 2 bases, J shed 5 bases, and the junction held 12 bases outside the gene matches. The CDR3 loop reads CASSVDKGGGQYGYTF. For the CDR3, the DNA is TGTGCCAGCAGCGTCGACAAAGGGGGGGGACAGTATGGCTACACCTTC. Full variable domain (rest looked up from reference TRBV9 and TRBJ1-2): DSGVTQTPKHLITATGQRVTLRCSPRSGDLSVYWYQQSLDQGLQFLIQYYNGEERAKGNILERFSAQQFPDLHSELNLSSLELGDSALYFCASSVDKGGGQYGYTFGSGTRLTVV.

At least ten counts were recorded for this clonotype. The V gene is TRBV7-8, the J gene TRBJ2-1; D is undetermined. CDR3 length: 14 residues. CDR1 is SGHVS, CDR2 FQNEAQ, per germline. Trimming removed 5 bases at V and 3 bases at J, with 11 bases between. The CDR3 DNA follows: TGTGCCAGCAGCCCCCTCGGCTACTACAATGAGCAGTTCTTC. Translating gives CASSPLGYYNEQFF.

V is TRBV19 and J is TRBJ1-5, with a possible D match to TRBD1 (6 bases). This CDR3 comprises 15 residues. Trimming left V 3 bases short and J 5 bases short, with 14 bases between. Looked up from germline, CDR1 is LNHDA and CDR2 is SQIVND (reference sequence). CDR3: CASSIQGRADQPQHF. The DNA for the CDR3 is TGTGCCAGTAGTATTCAGGGGAGGGCGGATCAGCCCCAGCATTTT.

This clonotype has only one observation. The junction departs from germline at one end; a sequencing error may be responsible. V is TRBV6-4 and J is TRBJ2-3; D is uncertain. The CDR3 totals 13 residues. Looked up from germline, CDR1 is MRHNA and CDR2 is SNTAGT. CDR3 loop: CASSDSKSRPRNF. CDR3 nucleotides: TGTGCCAGCAGTGACTCGAAGAGCAGGCCCCGGAATTTT.